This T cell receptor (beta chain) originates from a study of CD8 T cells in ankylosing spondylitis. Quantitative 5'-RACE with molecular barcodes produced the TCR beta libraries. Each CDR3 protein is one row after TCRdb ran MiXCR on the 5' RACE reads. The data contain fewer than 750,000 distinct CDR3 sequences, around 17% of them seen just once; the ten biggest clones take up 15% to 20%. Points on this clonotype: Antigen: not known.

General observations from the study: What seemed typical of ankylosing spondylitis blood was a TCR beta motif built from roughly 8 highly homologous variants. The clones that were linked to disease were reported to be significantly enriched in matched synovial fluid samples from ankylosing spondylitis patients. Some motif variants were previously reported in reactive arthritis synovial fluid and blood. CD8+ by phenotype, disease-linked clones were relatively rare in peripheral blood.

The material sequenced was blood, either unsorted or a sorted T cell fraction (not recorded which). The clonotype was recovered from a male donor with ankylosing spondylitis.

The CDR3 is CAISENRGYGYTF. In DNA form, the CDR3 reads TGTGCCATCAGTGAGAACCGGGGCTATGGCTACACCTTC. The rearrangement uses TRBV10-3 and TRBJ1-2; D unresolved. V was clipped by 2 bases and J by 4 bases, with 8 bases between them. CDR1 and CDR2 from the germline V gene are ENHRY and SYGVKD. CDR3 length equals 13 residues.